Presented here are 31 T cell receptor beta chains from one specimen sequenced in a study of blood T cells in healthy people across ages. Together with a sample-barcoded 5' primer, a J-beta primer mix was included in a second PCR lasting about 7 to 11 cycles. TCRdb analysed the 5' RACE reads with MiXCR anew, one entry per CDR3 protein. This table has about 680,000 distinct CDR3 sequences, over 45% appearing once. The sequenced material came from blood. The source of these receptors is a woman between 55 and 75 years old in good health.

There are a few counts of this clonotype. V is TRBV7-2 and J is TRBJ1-2, with D possibly matching TRBD1 (5 bases). Between the trimmed V and J ends, which lost 9 bases and 5 bases, there was a span of 13 bases. This CDR3 is built from 12 residues. CDR1 is SGHTA, CDR2 FQGNSA, per germline. CDR3 coding DNA: TGTGCCAGTAGAAACGGGGCGTATGGCTACACCTTC. Amino acid sequence: CASRNGAYGYTF.

This rearrangement joins TRBV6-2 or TRBV6-3 to TRBJ2-1; 10 bases are a match to TRBD2. Gene TRBJ2-7 matches the end of the DNA better, so the J call may be wrong. The CDR3 is 15 residues long. Germline values: CDR1 MNHEY, CDR2 SVGEGT. CDR3 bases: TGTGCCAGCAGTTACCAGCGGGAGGGGAACAATGAGCAGTACTTC. This translates into CASSYQREGNNEQYF.

The chain is built from TRBV6-6 and TRBJ1-2, with 8 bases matching TRBD1. The CDR3 loop spans 16 amino acids. The germline CDR1 and CDR2 sequences are MNHNY and SVGAGI (reference sequence). The trim removed 0 bases at V and 7 bases at J, leaving 10 bases unmatched. In nucleotides, the CDR3 is TGTGCCAGCAGTTACTCGAAGACAGGGGCTGAGAGTGGCTACACCTTC. Its protein is CASSYSKTGAESGYTF.

The chain is built from TRBV10-3 and TRBJ2-3; tentatively, D is TRBD2 (5 bases). The ends were cut back, 3 bases at V and 2 bases at J, with 12 bases in the middle. CDR1 ENHRY and CDR2 SYGVKD come from the germline V gene. The CDR3 sequence is 15 residues long. In DNA form, the CDR3 reads TGTGCCATCAGTGATTTCACTAGAAACACAGATACGCAGTATTTT. It is translated as CAISDFTRNTDTQYF.

The rearrangement joins TRBV11-1 to TRBJ2-4; D may be TRBD1 or TRBD2 (5 bases each). Germline CDR1 is SGHAT and CDR2 is FQDESV (reference sequence). The CDR3 totals 15 residues. The V end lost 5 bases, the J end lost 3 bases, and 14 bases lay between the germline ends. CDR3: CASSPTGGGKNIQYF. Here the CDR3 DNA reads TGTGCCAGCAGCCCCACAGGTGGGGGCAAAAACATTCAGTACTTC.

This clonotype turned up a few times. The chain employs TRBV29-1 and TRBJ1-1; D may be TRBD1 (6 bases). The V end lost 3 bases, the J end lost 4 bases, and 12 bases lay between the germline ends. The CDR3 sequence is 13 residues long. Germline V CDR1 and CDR2: SQVTM, ANQGSEA. The CDR3 loop reads CSVDTRGSTEAFF. CDR3 DNA: TGCAGCGTTGATACCAGGGGATCCACTGAAGCTTTCTTT. Filled out from reference TRBV29-1 and TRBJ1-1, the complete variable domain reads SAVISQKPSRDICQRGTSLTIQCQVDSQVTMMFWYRQQPGQSLTLIATANQGSEATYESGFVIDKFPISRPNLTFSTLTVSNMSPEDSSIYLCSVDTRGSTEAFFGQGTRLTVV.

This chain joins TRBV29-1 and TRBJ2-5, with D perhaps TRBD1 (6 bases). The V gene lost 4 bases and the J gene lost 5 bases, with 14 bases spanning the gap. The CDR3 consists of 13 residues. Germline-derived CDR1 and CDR2 are SQVTM and ANQGSEA. The CDR3 loop is CSVARTAGETQYF. The CDR3 nucleotides are TGCAGCGTTGCCCGGACAGCAGGGGAGACCCAGTACTTC.

The chain has TRBV20-1 and TRBJ2-5; D gene uncertain. TRBJ2-7 matches the DNA end more closely, so the J call is doubtful. The CDR3 sequence is 11 residues long. Germline CDR1 DFQATT, CDR2 SNEGSKA (reference sequence). In DNA form, the CDR3 reads TGCAGTGCCGACCACGCCAGCGAGCAGTACTTC. Encoded protein: CSADHASEQYF.

This clonotype was observed a single time. V and J are TRBV29-1 and TRBJ2-5, with 7 bases aligning to TRBD1. After removal of 7 bases from V and 6 bases from J, the junction contained 5 bases not matched to a gene. CDR3 length: 11 residues. Germline V lookup: CDR1 SQVTM, CDR2 ANQGSEA. As DNA, the CDR3 is TGCAGCGCTAACAGGGGTCAGACCCAGTACTTC. Its protein product is CSANRGQTQYF.

The rearrangement joins TRBV5-5 to TRBJ2-1; 7 bases line up with TRBD1. CDR3 length equals 16 residues. V gave up 0 bases and J gave up 2 bases; unmatched junction bases: 5. Germline loops: CDR1 SGHKS, CDR2 YYEKEE (reference sequence). The CDR3 region is CASSLVGGQTYNEQFF. The CDR3 DNA reads as TGTGCCAGCAGCTTGGTTGGGGGACAGACCTACAATGAGCAGTTCTTC.

This sequence joins TRBV7-2 and TRBJ1-6, with TRBD1 identical over 8 bases. J was trimmed by 10 bases and V by 3 bases; bases with no gene match: 11. Germline V gene data show CDR1 as SGHTA and CDR2 as FQGNSA. The CDR3 has 16 residues. CDR3 amino acids: CASSLGIGQGGSPLHF. CDR3 nucleotide sequence: TGTGCCAGCAGCTTGGGTATAGGACAGGGAGGGTCACCCCTCCACTTT.

The chain carries TRBV28 and TRBJ2-1; 11 positions agree with TRBD2. Germline assignment: CDR1 MDHEN and CDR2 SYDVKM. With V trimmed by 6 bases and J by 4 bases, 5 bases remained unmatched. The CDR3 consists of 15 residues. CDR3 in amino acids: CASSDSGRAYNEQFF. CDR3 coding DNA: TGTGCCAGCAGCGATAGCGGGAGGGCTTACAATGAGCAGTTCTTC.

The chain is built from TRBV10-3 and TRBJ1-1, with D hard to call. V lost 0 bases to trimming and J lost 12 bases, with 14 bases between them. The germline CDR1 and CDR2 sequences are ENHRY and SYGVKD. CDR3 length: 13 residues. The CDR3 DNA sequence: TGTGCCATCAGTGAGTCGACTGACCACGAGACTTTCTTT. Translated, it gives CAISESTDHETFF.

This clonotype has a handful of counts. The chain is built from TRBV29-1 and TRBJ2-7, with D maybe TRBD1 (6 bases). The CDR3 spans 15 residues. V lost 5 bases and J lost 0, with 17 bases in between. Germline-derived CDR1 and CDR2 are SQVTM and ANQGSEA. CDR3 protein: CSVKAGATSSYEQYF. The CDR3 DNA reads TGCAGCGTTAAAGCAGGGGCAACGAGCTCCTACGAGCAGTACTTC.

Here the CDR3 DNA reads TGTGCCAGCAGTTTATACCCTGGGACAGGAAAAAACATTCAGTACTTC. It codes for CASSLYPGTGKNIQYF. V usage is TRBV27 and J usage is TRBJ2-4; 8 nucleotides line up with TRBD1. V dropped 1 base and J dropped 4; count of bases not matched to a gene: 6. This CDR3 is 16 amino acids long. CDR1 and CDR2 (germline): MNHEY, SMNVEV (reference sequence).

J is TRBJ2-7 and V is TRBV6-1; D is unclear. The V gene lost 7 bases and the J gene lost 3 bases, with 7 bases spanning the gap. Germline lookup yields CDR1 MNHNS and CDR2 SASEGT. The CDR3 covers 11 residues. CDR3 bases: TGTGCCAGCACTGAGTTCTACGAGCAGTACGTC. Its protein product is CASTEFYEQYV.

J is TRBJ2-1 and V is TRBV29-1; D gene ambiguous. Trimming cost V 4 bases and J 0 bases, with 19 bases left between them. CDR3 length: 17 residues. CDR1 is SQVTM and CDR2 is ANQGSEA in the germline V gene. The CDR3 reads CSVVQASDAHSYNEQFF. The CDR3 DNA sequence: TGCAGCGTTGTTCAGGCCTCGGACGCCCACTCCTACAATGAGCAGTTCTTC.

The chain carries TRBV2 and TRBJ2-7; 9 positions agree with TRBD2. Germline assignment: CDR1 SNHLY and CDR2 FYNNEI. V shed 7 bases, J shed 5 bases, and the junction held 12 bases outside the gene matches. The CDR3 runs to 15 residues. The DNA of the CDR3 is TGTGCCAGCACCCAGATCGCTAGCGGGAAGAACGAGCAGTACTTC. It is translated as CASTQIASGKNEQYF.

The V and J genes are TRBV7-2 and TRBJ1-1; 9 nucleotides align to TRBD1. The CDR3 is made up of 15 amino acids. CDR1 SGHTA and CDR2 FQGNSA come from the germline V gene. The junction had 7 bases not matched to a gene; V was cut back by 5 bases and J by 3 bases. CDR3 sequence: CASSDPGQGDTEAFF. The DNA of the CDR3 is TGTGCCAGCAGCGACCCGGGACAGGGAGACACTGAAGCTTTCTTT.

The chain has TRBV7-9 and TRBJ2-1, with 10 bases aligning to TRBD2. In germline, CDR1 is SEHNR, CDR2 FQNEAQ (reference sequence). V lost 1 base, J lost 10 bases, and 7 bases stayed unmatched. There are 15 residues in the CDR3. CDR3 residues: CASSLELAGEREQFF. In nucleotides, the CDR3 is TGTGCCAGCAGCTTAGAGCTAGCGGGAGAACGCGAGCAGTTCTTC.

This clonotype has just a few counts. This chain links TRBV7-2 with TRBJ2-7, with a weak D call TRBD2 (6 bases). Germline loops: CDR1 SGHTA, CDR2 FQGNSA. The CDR3 spans 15 residues. Trimming left V 2 bases short and J 6 bases short, with 17 bases between. This CDR3 is CASSLLGEASGEQYF. The CDR3 region has the DNA TGTGCCAGCAGCTTATTGGGGGAGGCATCGGGCGAGCAGTACTTC.

This clonotype was counted between two and nine times. The rearrangement links TRBV29-1 to TRBJ1-2; D not certain. This CDR3 region has 13 residues. CDR1 SQVTM and CDR2 ANQGSEA come from the germline V gene. The germline V and J ends were trimmed by 3 bases and 2 bases, with 10 bases remaining between them. In nucleotides, the CDR3 is TGCAGCGTTGACCCGGGAAGCAACTATGGCTACACCTTC. This codes for CSVDPGSNYGYTF.

The chain uses TRBV7-2 and TRBJ2-7; TRBD1 aligns across 7 bases. The DNA end favors TRBJ2-4, so the J call may be wrong. The CDR3 sequence is 15 residues long. Germline V gene sequence: CDR1 SGHTA, CDR2 FQGNSA. CDR3 DNA: TGTGCCAGCAGCTTAGGGGAACAGGGGTGGAACATTCAGTACTTC. It codes for CASSLGEQGWNIQYF.

This clonotype appeared many times. The rearrangement uses TRBV20-1 and TRBJ2-1; no clear D gene. V was cut by 4 bases and J by 2 bases, with 15 bases left in between. CDR1 DFQATT and CDR2 SNEGSKA come from the germline V gene (reference sequence). This CDR3 has 15 residues. The CDR3 DNA follows: TGCAGTGCTAATCTAGGCTCCCACACCTACAATGAGCAGTTCTTC. Translating gives CSANLGSHTYNEQFF.

A word on this clonotype: Possible read error: a much larger clone is one base away. The CDR3 DNA reads TGTGCCATCAGTGTGTCGAGTTCAGATACGCAGTATTTT. Amino acid sequence: CAISVSSSDTQYF. The V and J genes are TRBV2 and TRBJ2-3; D is uncertain. Per the germline V gene, CDR1 is SNHLY and CDR2 is FYNNEI. The CDR3 sequence is 13 residues long.

This clonotype was detected a few times. J is TRBJ2-1 and V is TRBV10-3; TRBD1 or TRBD2 may be the D gene (5 bases each). The CDR3 extends over 13 amino acids. Trimming left V 6 bases short and J 6 bases short, with 12 bases between. CDR1 is ENHRY, CDR2 SYGVKD, per germline. The CDR3 region has the DNA TGTGCCATCAGGACCCGGGACCCCAATGAGCAGTTCTTC. Protein sequence: CAIRTRDPNEQFF.

This clonotype appeared a few times. This chain uses TRBV25-1 with TRBJ1-6, with D possibly matching TRBD1 (5 bases). The V gene lost 8 bases and the J gene lost 6 bases, with 11 bases spanning the gap. The CDR3 totals 13 residues. Germline CDR1 and CDR2: MGHDK and SYGVNS. The DNA for the CDR3 is TGTGCCAGCCAAATGACAGCTAATTCACCCCTCCACTTT. This translates into CASQMTANSPLHF. Full variable domain (rest looked up from reference TRBV25-1 and TRBJ1-6): EADIYQTPRYLVIGTGKKITLECSQTMGHDKMYWYQQDPGMELHLIHYSYGVNSTEKGDLSSESTVSRIRTEHFPLTLESARPSHTSQYLCASQMTANSPLHFGNGTRLTVT.

This clonotype was picked up a small number of times. This chain joins TRBV7-2 and TRBJ2-7; TRBD1 matches 10 bases. Germline loops: CDR1 SGHTA, CDR2 FQGNSA. V lost 4 bases to trimming and J lost 6 bases; unmatched junction nucleotides: 3. The length of the CDR3 is 13 residues. CDR3 sequence (DNA): TGTGCCAGCAGCTCCAGGACAGGGGGCGAGCAGTACTTC. This sequence encodes CASSSRTGGEQYF.

The chain employs TRBV20-1 and TRBJ2-7; TRBD2 is a possible D gene (6 bases). V was pared by 3 bases and J by 10 bases, with 16 bases between. CDR3 length: 12 amino acids. CDR1 and CDR2 (germline): DFQATT, SNEGSKA (reference sequence). CDR3 protein: CSARSLRDSQYF. The CDR3 coding sequence is TGCAGTGCTAGGTCCTTGCGGGACTCCCAGTACTTC.

This rearrangement joins TRBV20-1 to TRBJ2-3; D is possibly TRBD1 (6 bases). The germline V and J ends were trimmed by 6 bases and 4 bases, with 20 bases remaining between them. The length of the CDR3 is 15 residues. Germline loops: CDR1 DFQATT, CDR2 SNEGSKA (reference sequence). DNA of the CDR3: TGCAGTGCGGAAGGGACAAGCAGAAACCCAGATACGCAGTATTTT. Protein sequence: CSAEGTSRNPDTQYF.

The genes are TRBV3-1 and TRBJ1-1; tentative D call: TRBD1 (6 bases). Deletions cut 5 bases from V and 3 bases from J, with 13 bases between. CDR1 and CDR2 (germline): LGHDT, YNNKEL (reference sequence). This CDR3 contains 14 residues. DNA for the CDR3: TGTGCCAGCAGCGACCGGGGGGCGGACACTGAAGCTTTCTTT. Protein: CASSDRGADTEAFF.